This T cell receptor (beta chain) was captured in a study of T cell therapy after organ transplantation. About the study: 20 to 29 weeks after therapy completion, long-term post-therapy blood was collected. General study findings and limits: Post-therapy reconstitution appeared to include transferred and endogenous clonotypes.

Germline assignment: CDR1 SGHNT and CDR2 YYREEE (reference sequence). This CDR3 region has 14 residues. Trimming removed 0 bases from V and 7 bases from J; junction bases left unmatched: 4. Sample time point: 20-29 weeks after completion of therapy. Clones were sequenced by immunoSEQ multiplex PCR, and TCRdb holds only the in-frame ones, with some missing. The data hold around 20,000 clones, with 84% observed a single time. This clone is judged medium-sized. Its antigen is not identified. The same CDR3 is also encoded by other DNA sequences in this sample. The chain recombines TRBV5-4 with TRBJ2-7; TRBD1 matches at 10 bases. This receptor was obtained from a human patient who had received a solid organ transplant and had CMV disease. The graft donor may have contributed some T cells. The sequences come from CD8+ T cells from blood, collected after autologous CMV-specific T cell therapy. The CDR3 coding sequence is TGTGCCAGCAGCTTGGGACAGGGGGCGAGGGAGCAGTACTTC. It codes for CASSLGQGAREQYF.